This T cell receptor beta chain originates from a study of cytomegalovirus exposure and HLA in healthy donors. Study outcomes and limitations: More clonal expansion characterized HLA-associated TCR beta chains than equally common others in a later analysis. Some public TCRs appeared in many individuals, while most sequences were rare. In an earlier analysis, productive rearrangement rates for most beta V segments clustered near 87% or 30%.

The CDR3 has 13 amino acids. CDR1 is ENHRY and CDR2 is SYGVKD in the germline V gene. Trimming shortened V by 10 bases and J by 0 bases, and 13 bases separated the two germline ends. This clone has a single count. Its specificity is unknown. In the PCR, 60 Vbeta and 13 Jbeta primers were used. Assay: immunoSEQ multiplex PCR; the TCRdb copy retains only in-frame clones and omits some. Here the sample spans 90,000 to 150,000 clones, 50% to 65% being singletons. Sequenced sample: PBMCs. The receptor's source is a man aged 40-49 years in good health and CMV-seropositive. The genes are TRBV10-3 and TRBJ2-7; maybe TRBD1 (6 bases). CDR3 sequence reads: CATEDSRSYEQYF. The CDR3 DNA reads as TGTGCCACCGAGGACAGTCGCTCCTACGAGCAGTACTTC.